This T cell receptor (beta chain) was observed in a study of blood T cell repertoires in COVID-19. Study summary: Sites in the United States, Italy and Spain provided acute and convalescent COVID-19 samples. T cells, B-cell-depleted T cells, or PBMCs provided the cDNA or gDNA that served as material.

In the authors' workflow: The assay estimated nucleated cells by amplifying reference gene primers. Generated by immunoSEQ multiplex PCR, the TCRdb table keeps only in-frame clones and is missing some. The V and J calls and clone size are taken from that table; D and trimming were inferred from the DNA. The sample carries over 110,000 clones, roughly 85% recorded once. Trimming took 6 bases from V and 9 from J, leaving 12 bases between them. Germline loops: CDR1 KGHSH, CDR2 LQKENI. This CDR3 spans 12 amino acids. This chain joins TRBV18 and TRBJ1-5; D call uncertain. The source is a man between 60 and 70 years old with acute or convalescent COVID-19. The sample consisted of peripheral blood. CDR3 DNA sequence: TGTGCCAGCTCTAGCCCAAACGGGCCCCAGCATTTT. This sequence encodes CASSSPNGPQHF.